One and the same sample provided the 3 T cell receptor beta chains below, sequenced in a study of T cell responses to AZD1222 COVID-19 vaccine. Sequenced by immunoSEQ multiplex PCR; TCRdb stores in-frame clones only, minus some. The sample records some 130,000 clones, roughly 84% being singletons. Sequencing was performed on peripheral blood, taken on day 0 of AZD1222 vaccination. Receptors originate from an adult in good health.

The chain uses TRBV6-5 and TRBJ1-4; tentative D call: TRBD1 (5 bases). The CDR3 loop spans 14 amino acids. Trimming cost V 6 bases and J 8 bases, with 16 bases left between them. Germline V gene sequence: CDR1 MNHEY, CDR2 SVGAGI. In nucleotides, the CDR3 is TGTGCCAGCAGGGGGCGCGCAAAATTCGAAAAACTGTTTTTT. Its translation is CASRGRAKFEKLFF.

The chain employs TRBV7-8 and TRBJ1-5; perhaps TRBD1 as D (5 bases). V was cut by 5 bases and J by 4 bases, with 15 bases left in between. The CDR3 is 15 residues long. Germline values: CDR1 SGHVS, CDR2 FQNEAQ. CDR3 bases: TGTGCCAGCAGCCAAGCCATCGACAGTAATCAGCCCCAGCATTTT. The encoded protein is CASSQAIDSNQPQHF.

This CDR3 is CAWSLRSNQPQHF. The CDR3 bases are TGTGCCTGGAGTTTAAGAAGCAATCAGCCCCAGCATTTT. The chain carries TRBV30 and TRBJ1-5, with D unresolved. The CDR3 is 13 residues long. V was cut by 2 bases and J by 1 base, with 6 bases left in between. Germline CDR1 reads GTSNPN; CDR2 reads SVGIG (reference sequence).